Presented here are 31 T cell receptor beta chains from one specimen sequenced in a study of T-cell reconstitution after alpha-beta-depleted transplantation in children. Researchers prepared the TCRbeta library using unique molecular identifiers, the study reports. TCRdb re-called the PCR reads through MiXCR, storing one row per CDR3 protein. The table includes 140,000 or so distinct CDR3 sequences, more than 8% detected once. This material consisted of PBMCs, mostly from graft donor cells, taken 180 days after TCRalphabeta/CD19-depleted stem cell transplant. All receptors come from a female patient between 2 and 15 years old who had a stem cell transplant for congenital amegakaryocytic thrombocytopenia, so the T cells may come from the graft donor.

This chain connects TRBV10-3 to TRBJ2-7; D is ambiguous. The ends were cut back, 3 bases at V and 2 bases at J, with 14 bases in the middle. The V gene's germline CDR1 is ENHRY and CDR2 SYGVKD. The CDR3 spans 15 residues. The CDR3 is CAISDARSSAYEQYF. The CDR3 nucleotides are TGTGCCATCAGTGACGCCCGTAGCTCCGCCTACGAGCAGTACTTC.

With regard to this clonotype: Germline and junction disagree at one end, which may indicate a read error. The chain carries TRBV7-8 and TRBJ2-1; 14 bases are shared with TRBD2. The V gene's germline CDR1 is SGHVS and CDR2 FQNEAQ. This CDR3 is built from 17 residues. The CDR3 protein is CASSTGLAGASYNDQFF. The CDR3 DNA reads TGTGCCAGCAGCACGGGACTAGCGGGGGCATCCTACAATGACCAGTTCTTC.

The chain recombines TRBV20-1 with TRBJ1-1; unclear D gene. The CDR3 consists of 13 residues. Trimming cost V 7 bases and J 4 bases, with 16 bases left between them. CDR1 and CDR2 from the germline V gene are DFQATT and SNEGSKA (reference sequence). The CDR3 DNA reads TGCAGTGTTGCGGACGCCCTGAGCACTGAAGCTTTCTTT. Its translation: CSVADALSTEAFF.

This clonotype was observed a few times. This chain links TRBV10-3 with TRBJ2-3; TRBD1 matches at 9 bases. Germline V gene lookup returns CDR1 ENHRY and CDR2 SYGVKD. This CDR3 spans 13 amino acids. V trimming: 8 bases; J trimming: 3 bases; junction bases outside the gene matches: 3. The CDR3 sequence: CAIWTGATDTQYF. CDR3 coding DNA: TGTGCCATCTGGACAGGGGCAACAGATACGCAGTATTTT.

V is TRBV11-2 and J is TRBJ2-3; perhaps TRBD1 as D (6 bases). V was clipped by 5 bases and J by 3 bases, with 12 bases between them. The CDR3 has 14 residues. Germline V gene sequence: CDR1 SGHAT, CDR2 FQNNGV. CDR3 nucleotide sequence: TGTGCCAGCAGCCGAATCCAGGGGACAGATACGCAGTATTTT. Its translation is CASSRIQGTDTQYF.

This clonotype was seen repeatedly, ten times or more. V and J are TRBV11-3 and TRBJ2-5, with 12 bases fitting TRBD2. V shed 5 bases, J shed 2 bases, and the junction held 6 bases outside the gene matches. Germline-derived CDR1 and CDR2 are SGHNT and YENEEA. The CDR3 spans 16 residues. The DNA of the CDR3 is TGTGCCAGCAGCCCCACTAGCGGGGGGAAACAAGAGACCCAGTACTTC. Protein sequence: CASSPTSGGKQETQYF.

The sample holds many counts of this clonotype. The genes are TRBV20-1 and TRBJ1-6; D possibly corresponds to TRBD1 (6 bases). The CDR3 runs 12 residues. Looked up from germline, CDR1 is DFQATT and CDR2 is SNEGSKA (reference sequence). The V and J ends lost 2 bases and 11 bases respectively, with 10 bases between them. As DNA, the CDR3 is TGCAGTGCTAGACACAGGGTCCCACCCCTCCACTTT. It specifies CSARHRVPPLHF.

There are a few counts of this clonotype. The CDR3 sequence: CSARILGGLNYGYTF. In nucleotides, the CDR3 is TGCAGTGCTAGAATTCTCGGGGGGCTTAACTATGGCTACACCTTC. The chain uses TRBV20-1 and TRBJ1-2; D may be TRBD1 (6 bases). The V end was cut by 2 bases, the J end by 1 base, with 14 bases between. CDR1 DFQATT and CDR2 SNEGSKA come from the germline V gene (reference sequence). CDR3 length: 15 residues.

This clonotype was detected many times. The rearrangement joins TRBV5-1 to TRBJ1-6, with D perhaps matching TRBD1 (5 bases). Germline V gives CDR1 SGHRS, CDR2 YFSETQ. V lost 4 bases to trimming and J lost 6 bases, with 11 bases between them. The CDR3 totals 14 residues. The CDR3 loop is CASSPGTINSPLHF. As DNA, the CDR3 is TGCGCCAGCAGCCCCGGGACTATTAATTCACCCCTCCACTTT.

This clonotype has a handful of counts. The rearrangement links TRBV5-1 to TRBJ2-1; perhaps TRBD2 as D (5 bases). V was clipped by 1 base and J by 7 bases, with 9 bases between them. This CDR3 is 13 amino acids long. Germline loops: CDR1 SGHRS, CDR2 YFSETQ. The CDR3 DNA follows: TGCGCCAGCAGCTTGTCTAGCATGAATGAGCAGTTCTTC. Protein: CASSLSSMNEQFF.

This clonotype occurred many times. The chain recombines TRBV28 with TRBJ2-7, with D possibly being TRBD1 (6 bases). With 5 bases removed from V and 5 bases from J, the gap between germline ends came to 10 bases. The CDR3 contains 12 residues. Germline assignment: CDR1 MDHEN and CDR2 SYDVKM. CDR3: CASSVQGNEQYF. CDR3 bases: TGTGCCAGCAGTGTACAGGGCAACGAGCAGTACTTC.

This chain uses TRBV24-1 with TRBJ1-5; D is undetermined. Germline CDR1 is KGHDR and CDR2 is SFDVKD. Deletions cut 2 bases from V and 3 bases from J, with 7 bases between. The CDR3 spans 14 residues. CDR3 coding DNA: TGTGCCACCAGTGATTCCAGAACCAATCAGCCCCAGCATTTT. It encodes CATSDSRTNQPQHF.

At least ten counts were recorded for this clonotype. J is TRBJ2-3 and V is TRBV7-9, with D uncertain. The V gene's germline CDR1 is SEHNR and CDR2 FQNEAQ (reference sequence). Trimming took 5 bases from V and 1 from J, leaving 13 bases between them. This CDR3 is 15 amino acids long. CDR3 loop: CASSLRPTGTDTQYF. The CDR3 region has the DNA TGTGCCAGCAGCCTGCGCCCTACCGGCACAGATACGCAGTATTTT.

This clonotype was seen at least ten times. V usage is TRBV7-9 and J usage is TRBJ1-3, with D uncertain. This CDR3 spans 15 amino acids. The germline gives CDR1 SEHNR, CDR2 FQNEAQ (reference sequence). Trimming took off 6 bases at V and 3 bases at J, with 15 bases between the two ends. CDR3 amino acids: CASSLHYWDGNTIYF. Here the CDR3 DNA reads TGTGCCAGCAGTTTACACTATTGGGATGGAAACACCATATATTTT.

The sample holds many counts of this clonotype. This chain uses TRBV20-1 with TRBJ1-2; D ambiguous. The CDR3 has 12 residues. The V end was cut by 0 bases, the J end by 4 bases, with 6 bases between. Germline CDR1 is DFQATT and CDR2 is SNEGSKA (reference sequence). The CDR3 DNA follows: TGCAGTGCTAGAGATCCCATCTATGGCTACACCTTC. Its protein product is CSARDPIYGYTF.

This rearrangement joins TRBV3-1 to TRBJ2-3; D is uncertain. Deletions cut 3 bases from V and 4 bases from J, with 2 bases between. The CDR3 is made up of 11 amino acids. The germline CDR1 and CDR2 sequences are LGHDT and YNNKEL (reference sequence). Here the CDR3 DNA reads TGTGCCAGCAGCCAGTCAGATACGCAGTATTTT. Translated, it gives CASSQSDTQYF.

This clonotype was seen repeatedly, ten times or more. This chain uses TRBV7-2 with TRBJ2-7; 7 nucleotides agree with TRBD2. The CDR3 runs 13 residues. V lost 5 bases to trimming and J lost 5 bases; unmatched junction nucleotides: 6. Germline V gene sequence: CDR1 SGHTA, CDR2 FQGNSA. The CDR3 protein is CASSESAGNEQYF. CDR3 in DNA: TGTGCCAGCAGCGAGTCAGCGGGAAACGAGCAGTACTTC.

The chain couples TRBV4-2 to TRBJ2-5; no clear D. The CDR3 is 19 residues long. Germline V gives CDR1 LGHNA, CDR2 YNFKEQ. V was trimmed by 4 bases and J by 0 bases, leaving 24 bases between them. CDR3 nucleotide sequence: TGTGCCAGCAGCCCTCGGCTCGTTTTTTCCAATAGGTACCAAGAGACCCAGTACTTC. Its translation: CASSPRLVFSNRYQETQYF.

This clonotype was detected many times. The rearrangement joins TRBV5-6 to TRBJ2-2, with D hard to call. The CDR3 spans 14 residues. Germline V gene lookup returns CDR1 SGHDT and CDR2 YYEEEE. V lost 5 bases to trimming and J lost 0 bases, with 8 bases between them. The CDR3 here is CASRWAANTGELFF. The CDR3 DNA sequence: TGTGCCAGCAGATGGGCTGCGAACACCGGGGAGCTGTTTTTT.

This clonotype was recorded at least ten times. The rearrangement links TRBV29-1 to TRBJ2-5; TRBD2 matches 9 bases. J lost 6 bases, V lost 5 bases, and 7 bases had no gene match. This CDR3 is 13 amino acids long. CDR1 is SQVTM, CDR2 ANQGSEA, per germline. DNA for the CDR3: TGCAGCGTTACCCGGACTAGCGAAAAGACCCAGTACTTC. Encoded protein: CSVTRTSEKTQYF.

This clonotype was observed many times. This sequence joins TRBV20-1 and TRBJ2-5; D gene uncertain. The germline V gene encodes CDR1 DFQATT and CDR2 SNEGSKA (reference sequence). The CDR3 spans 12 residues. The V end lost 4 bases, the J end lost 2 bases, and 8 bases lay between the germline ends. The DNA for the CDR3 is TGCAGTGCTACCGCGGCGCAAGAGACCCAGTACTTC. It codes for CSATAAQETQYF.

This clonotype came up many times. This chain connects TRBV6-5 to TRBJ1-2; D gene uncertain. V lost 0 bases to trimming and J lost 3 bases, with 11 bases between them. The germline gives CDR1 MNHEY, CDR2 SVGAGI. This CDR3 comprises 15 residues. In DNA, the CDR3 is TGTGCCAGCAGTTACTCGAGTAGGGCATACTATGGCTACACCTTC. Its translation: CASSYSSRAYYGYTF.

V and J are TRBV6-5 and TRBJ2-7; 11 nucleotides agree with TRBD1. Per the germline V gene, CDR1 is MNHEY and CDR2 is SVGAGI. CDR3 length: 14 residues. The V and J ends lost 5 bases and 3 bases, in that order; junction bases with no gene match: 3. Here the CDR3 DNA reads TGTGCCAGCAGTAGAGGGACAGGGGGCTACGAGCAGTACTTC. Translated, it gives CASSRGTGGYEQYF.

This clonotype was seen ten or more times. J is TRBJ2-7 and V is TRBV5-5; the D is unclear. The germline gives CDR1 SGHKS, CDR2 YYEKEE (reference sequence). Deletions cut 3 bases from V and 2 bases from J, with 12 bases between. This CDR3 has 14 amino acids. The CDR3 region is CASSWSGRTYEQYF. Here the CDR3 DNA reads TGTGCCAGCAGCTGGTCCGGCCGTACCTACGAGCAGTACTTC.

This clonotype was observed at least ten times. This sequence joins TRBV5-4 and TRBJ1-2, with 8 nucleotides matching TRBD1. This CDR3 is built from 14 residues. Trimming cost V 2 bases and J 5 bases; bases outside gene matches: 5. The V gene's germline CDR1 is SGHNT and CDR2 YYREEE (reference sequence). CDR3 sequence reads: CASSFSGQDYGYTF. The DNA of the CDR3 is TGTGCCAGCAGCTTCTCGGGACAGGATTATGGCTACACCTTC.

This sequence joins TRBV20-1 and TRBJ2-3; D is perhaps TRBD2 (7 bases). V lost 7 bases and J 0 bases, leaving 17 bases between the germline ends. CDR1 is DFQATT, CDR2 SNEGSKA, per germline (reference sequence). The CDR3 covers 15 residues. The CDR3 sequence: CSVGGGDTSTDTQYF. The CDR3 coding sequence is TGCAGTGTAGGGGGGGGGGACACTAGCACAGATACGCAGTATTTT.

Worth noting for this clonotype: This CDR3 fails to terminate in the conserved phenylalanine or tryptophan, so it likely reflects a read error. The chain uses TRBV25-1 and TRBJ1-6; possibly TRBD1 for D (6 bases). Per the germline V gene, CDR1 is MGHDK and CDR2 is SYGVNS. V gave up 4 bases and J gave up 0 bases, with 10 bases separating them. The CDR3 has 16 amino acids. CDR3 bases: TGTGCCAGCAGTGGAGGGGGGAGCTCCTATAATTCACCCCTCCACTTA. It encodes CASSGGGSSYNSPLHL.

This clonotype has only a few counts. The chain joins TRBV2 to TRBJ2-2; 11 positions match TRBD2. The germline V gene has CDR1 SNHLY and CDR2 FYNNEI. The CDR3 sequence is 17 residues long. Trimming removed 2 bases from V and 1 base from J; junction bases left unmatched: 3. The CDR3 region has the DNA TGTGCCAGCAGTGAACCTGGACTAGCGGGGAACACCGGGGAGCTGTTTTTT. Amino acids: CASSEPGLAGNTGELFF.

This clonotype was seen a handful of times. The DNA of the CDR3 is TGTGCCTGGAGTGTTGGTGCTGGGAACACTGAAGCTTTCTTT. This translates into CAWSVGAGNTEAFF. The chain recombines TRBV30 with TRBJ1-1; D not certain. The length of the CDR3 is 14 residues. Per the germline V gene, CDR1 is GTSNPN and CDR2 is SVGIG (reference sequence). Trimming took off 0 bases at V and 1 base at J, with 9 bases between the two ends.

This clonotype was counted many times. This chain uses TRBV5-1 with TRBJ1-3; D gene ambiguous. Germline assignment: CDR1 SGHRS and CDR2 YFSETQ. The V gene lost 1 base and the J gene lost 9 bases, with 17 bases spanning the gap. This CDR3 region has 15 residues. DNA for the CDR3: TGCGCCAGCAGCTTGCTTACAGCGTTGGGGAGCACCATATATTTT. Encoded protein: CASSLLTALGSTIYF.

At least ten counts were recorded for this clonotype. The chain employs TRBV28 and TRBJ1-5; D call uncertain. V lost 5 bases, J lost 5 bases, and 10 bases lay in between. This CDR3 has 13 amino acids. Germline CDR1 and CDR2: MDHEN and SYDVKM. The CDR3 sequence: CASSLYGHQPQHF. CDR3 in DNA: TGTGCCAGCAGTCTTTATGGACATCAGCCCCAGCATTTT. Full variable domain (outside the CDR3, taken from reference TRBV28 and TRBJ1-5): DVKVTQSSRYLVKRTGEKVFLECVQDMDHENMFWYRQDPGLGLRLIYFSYDVKMKEKGDIPEGYSVSREKKERFSLILESASTNQTSMYLCASSLYGHQPQHFGDGTRLSIL.